This TCR beta chain was documented in a study of shared clonotypes between healthy human individuals. Some clones are missing from TCRdb's copy, which holds only in-frame ones; the method was immunoSEQ multiplex PCR. The table records approximately 940,000 clones, 60% to 85% of them present only once. This clone was counted between two and nine times. The material sequenced was memory CD4+ T cells sorted from blood. The subset was: CD45RA-negative fraction. The receptor's source is a young man in good health.

Here the CDR3 reads CASSLGPSPDTQYF. The CDR3 nucleotides are TGCGCCAGCAGCTTGGGGCCGAGCCCAGATACGCAGTATTTT. The rearrangement joins TRBV5-1 to TRBJ2-3; D remains unclear. This CDR3 region has 14 residues. V lost 0 bases, J lost 4 bases, and 9 bases lay in between. Germline V CDR1 and CDR2: SGHRS, YFSETQ.